Listed below are T cell receptor beta chains from one sample, sequenced in a study of cytomegalovirus exposure and HLA in healthy donors. Assay used: immunoSEQ multiplex PCR; TCRdb lists only in-frame clones, some missing. The sample carries around 58,000 clones, under 80% recorded once. The specimen was PBMCs. These receptors came from a male donor in good health and CMV-seropositive. The CDR3 runs from the conserved cysteine through the conserved F or W. The D gene is left open where the match is weak. Size tells how often a clone was seen (once, few, many) or the class of an expanded clone, and some rows leave it out.

TRBV4-2	TRBJ2-7	TRBD2	.	TGTGCCAGCAGCCGGGGAGCAGCGGGGGCGGACTACGAGCAGTACTTC	CASSRGAAGADYEQYF
TRBV28	TRBJ1-1	.	.	TGTGCCAGACACCCGGGTAGAATGAACACTGAAGCTTTCTTT	CARHPGRMNTEAFF
TRBV6-7	TRBJ1-2	TRBD1	.	TGTGCCAGCAGTTACCGGGACAGATATGGCTACACCTTC	CASSYRDRYGYTF
TRBV4-2	TRBJ2-2	TRBD1	once	TGTGCCAGCAGCCAAAGAGACAGGGTTGACGTCGGGGAGCTGTTTTTT	CASSQRDRVDVGELFF
TRBV6-5	TRBJ2-1	TRBD2	once	TGTGCCAGCAGTTACTACGCGGGGGGCGTAAACAATGAGCAGTTCTTC	CASSYYAGGVNNEQFF
TRBV19	TRBJ1-1	TRBD1	.	TGTGCCAGGATCCCTCTAGACAGGGGATGTACTGAAGCTTTCTTT	CARIPLDRGCTEAFF
TRBV11-2	TRBJ2-5	TRBD2	few	TGTGCCAGCAGCTCCCATAGCGGGGGGGCCGGAGAGACCCAGTACTTC	CASSSHSGGAGETQYF
TRBV7-8	TRBJ2-3	.	.	TGTGCCAGCAGCTTAGAACCAGCGGCCACGGATACGCAGTATTTT	CASSLEPAATDTQYF
TRBV2	TRBJ2-3	TRBD1	.	TGTGCCAGCAGTGTATCGCGACAGGGGGAAAGCACAGATACGCAGTATTTT	CASSVSRQGESTDTQYF
TRBV7-2	TRBJ2-7	TRBD1	.	TGTGCCAGCAGCGCGACCACCCCCGGACAGGGAGAACACGAGCAGTACTTC	CASSATTPGQGEHEQYF
TRBV20-1	TRBJ1-1	.	.	TGCAGTGCTAGACGGGATTCTGAAGCTTTCTTT	CSARRDSEAFF
TRBV28	TRBJ2-5	.	few	TGTGCCAGCAGTTTTCCGGGGGGCCCTCAAGAGACCCAGTACTTC	CASSFPGGPQETQYF
TRBV4-3	TRBJ2-4	.	.	TGCGCCAGCAGCCAAGAATACGGCGGACATCAGTACTTC	CASSQEYGGHQYF
TRBV5-1	TRBJ2-3	TRBD2	.	TGCGCCAGCAGCCGGACTAGTAGGACAGATACGCAGTATTTT	CASSRTSRTDTQYF
TRBV7-9	TRBJ2-7	TRBD1	.	TGTGCCAGCAGCTTTGGACAGGGCTACGAGCAGTACTTC	CASSFGQGYEQYF
TRBV5-4	TRBJ2-3	TRBD2	.	TGTGCCAGCAGCTTGGCACGGGGGGTCGCAGATACGCAGTATTTT	CASSLARGVADTQYF
TRBV4-3	TRBJ2-5	.	few	TGCGCCAGCAGAAGAAACCGGCAGGGGTACCAAGAGACCCAGTACTTC	CASRRNRQGYQETQYF
TRBV10-3	TRBJ2-2	.	.	TGTGCCATCAGTGAGTCGACAGCCCGCTTAGGGGAGCTGTTTTTT	CAISESTARLGELFF
TRBV7-9	TRBJ2-7	.	.	TGTGCCAGCAGCTTAGATGGAGGCTCCTACGAGCAGTACTTC	CASSLDGGSYEQYF
TRBV10-3	TRBJ2-5	TRBD2	.	TGTGCCATCCGCCCTAGCGGGGGGGACCAAGAGACCCAGTACTTC	CAIRPSGGDQETQYF
TRBV30	TRBJ1-2	.	.	TGTGCCTGGCTCCCTGCAACAGTGTACTATGGCTACACCTTC	CAWLPATVYYGYTF
TRBV7-2	TRBJ2-7	TRBD1	.	TGTGCCAGCAGCTCGGGACAGCACTCCTACGAGCAGTACTTC	CASSSGQHSYEQYF
TRBV7-8	TRBJ2-3	TRBD2	.	TGTGCCAGCAGCTTAGATCCTAGCGGGGGGCTCTGGACTAGCACAGATACGCAGTATTTT	CASSLDPSGGLWTSTDTQYF
TRBV6-5	TRBJ1-5	.	few	TGTGCCAGCAGCCCCGGGACACGGAGTCAGCCCCAGCATTTT	CASSPGTRSQPQHF
TRBV5-8	TRBJ2-5	.	once	TGTGCCAGCAGCGTCAGGGGAGACCAGTACTTC	CASSVRGDQYF
TRBV5-4	TRBJ1-2	TRBD1	.	TGTGCCAGCAGCTTTAGACAGGGCTATACTAACTATGGCTACACCTTC	CASSFRQGYTNYGYTF
TRBV4-1	TRBJ1-1	.	few	TGCGCCAGCAGCCTGGGGGGAAACACTGAAGCTTTCTTT	CASSLGGNTEAFF
TRBV11-2	TRBJ2-6	.	few	TGTGCCAGCAGCTTATATTTGGGGGCCAACGTCCTGACTTTC	CASSLYLGANVLTF
TRBV13	TRBJ1-3	.	.	TGTGCCAGCAGCGACCCGGGAGGGAACTCTGGAAACACCATATATTTT	CASSDPGGNSGNTIYF
TRBV7-6	TRBJ1-3	TRBD1	few	TGTGCCAGCAGCTTCGGACAGGCTGGAAACACCATATATTTT	CASSFGQAGNTIYF
TRBV7-8	TRBJ2-3	.	.	TGTGCCAGCAGCTTGACGGACAGCAGCACAGATACGCAGTATTTT	CASSLTDSSTDTQYF
TRBV6-4	TRBJ2-3	TRBD2	.	TGTGCCAGCAGTGGTAGCGGGGGGGCGTCAGATACGCAGTATTTT	CASSGSGGASDTQYF
TRBV7-6	TRBJ2-7	.	.	TGTGCCAGCCAACTAGAGGGGGGGGTAAGCTACGAGCAGTACTTC	CASQLEGGVSYEQYF
TRBV5-6	TRBJ1-6	TRBD1	.	TGTGCCAGCAGGGATTCTCACAGGGGAGGCTACAGCCCCCTCCACTTT	CASRDSHRGGYSPLHF
TRBV7-2	TRBJ1-2	.	.	TGTGCCAGCAGCCTCGACAGATATGGCTACACCTTC	CASSLDRYGYTF
TRBV5-4	TRBJ1-2	.	.	TGTGCCAGCAGCCCAAAGGAACAGGGTCACTATGGCTACACCTTC	CASSPKEQGHYGYTF
TRBV11-2	TRBJ2-1	TRBD2	.	TGTGCCAGCAGCTTAGGTAGCGGGGGGTATTACAATGAGCAGTTCTTC	CASSLGSGGYYNEQFF
TRBV19	TRBJ1-1	.	.	TGTGCCAGTAGTACCTTCCTCACCGACAACATGAACACTGAAGCTTTCTTT	CASSTFLTDNMNTEAFF
TRBV7-9	TRBJ1-5	.	.	TGTGCCAGCAGCTTAGAAGCCGGGAGGGGCAATCAGCCCCAGCATTTT	CASSLEAGRGNQPQHF
TRBV10-3	TRBJ2-3	.	.	TGTGCCTCCCAGGGCACAGATACGCAGTATTTT	CASQGTDTQYF
TRBV4-2	TRBJ2-5	.	.	TGTGCCAGCAGCCAAGACACAGGGATCCAGTACTTC	CASSQDTGIQYF
TRBV27	TRBJ2-7	TRBD1	.	TGTGCCAGCAGGGGGGACAGCTCCTACGAGCAGTACTTC	CASRGDSSYEQYF
TRBV6-1	TRBJ1-2	TRBD1	few	TGTGCCAGCATCCCAACCGACAGGGTAGGGAATGGCTACACCTTC	CASIPTDRVGNGYTF
TRBV29-1	TRBJ2-2	.	few	TGCAGCGTTGAAGTTTGGCAAGCCGGGGAGCTGTTTTTT	CSVEVWQAGELFF
TRBV18	TRBJ1-5	.	.	TGTGCCAGCTCACCGGAACGGGGGTTGGACAATCAGCCCCAGCATTTT	CASSPERGLDNQPQHF
TRBV9	TRBJ2-3	.	.	TGTGCCAGCAGCGAACAGGGCACAGATACGCAGTATTTT	CASSEQGTDTQYF
TRBV19	TRBJ2-7	.	.	TGTGCCAGTAGTTTACAGGGTTCCTACGAGCAGTACTTC	CASSLQGSYEQYF
TRBV11-2	TRBJ2-7	TRBD1	.	TGTGCCAGCAGCTTCCGGGACAGGACCTACGAGCAGTACTTC	CASSFRDRTYEQYF
TRBV5-1	TRBJ1-6	TRBD1	.	TGCGCCAGCAGACCAGGACAGGGGTTGTCGGATTCACCCCTCCACTTT	CASRPGQGLSDSPLHF
TRBV5-1	TRBJ1-6	.	.	TGCGCCAGCAGCTTCGACAGCCGCAATTCACCCCTCCACTTT	CASSFDSRNSPLHF
TRBV30	TRBJ2-7	.	.	TGTGCCTGGAGTGTACCGGGTTTAAGGTCCTACGAGCAGTACTTC	CAWSVPGLRSYEQYF